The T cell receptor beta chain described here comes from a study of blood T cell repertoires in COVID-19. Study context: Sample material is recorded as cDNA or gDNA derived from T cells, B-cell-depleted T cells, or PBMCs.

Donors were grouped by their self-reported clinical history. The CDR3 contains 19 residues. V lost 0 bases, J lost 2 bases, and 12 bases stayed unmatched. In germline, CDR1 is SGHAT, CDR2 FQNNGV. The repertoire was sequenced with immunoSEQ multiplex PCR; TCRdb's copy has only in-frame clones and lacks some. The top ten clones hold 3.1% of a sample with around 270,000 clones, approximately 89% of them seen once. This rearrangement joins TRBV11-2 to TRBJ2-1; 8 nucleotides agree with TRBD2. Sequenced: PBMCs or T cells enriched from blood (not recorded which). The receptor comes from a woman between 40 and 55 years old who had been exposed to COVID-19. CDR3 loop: CASSLDPRPSGHAYNEQFF. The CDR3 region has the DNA TGTGCCAGCAGCTTAGACCCGAGGCCTAGCGGGCATGCCTACAATGAGCAGTTCTTC.